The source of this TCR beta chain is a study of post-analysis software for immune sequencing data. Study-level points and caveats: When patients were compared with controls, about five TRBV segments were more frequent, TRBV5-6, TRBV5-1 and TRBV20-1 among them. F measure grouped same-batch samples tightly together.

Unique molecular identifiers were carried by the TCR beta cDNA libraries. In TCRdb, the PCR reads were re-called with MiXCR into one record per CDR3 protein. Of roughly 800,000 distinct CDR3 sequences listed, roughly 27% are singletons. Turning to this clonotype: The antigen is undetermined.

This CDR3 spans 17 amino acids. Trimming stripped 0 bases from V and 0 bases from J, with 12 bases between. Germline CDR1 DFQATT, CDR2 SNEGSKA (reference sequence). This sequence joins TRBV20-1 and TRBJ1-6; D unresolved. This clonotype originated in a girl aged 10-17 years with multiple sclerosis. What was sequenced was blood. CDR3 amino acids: CSARDLGLSSYNSPLHF. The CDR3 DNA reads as TGCAGTGCTAGAGATCTCGGGCTCAGCTCCTATAATTCACCCCTCCACTTT.